These 7 T cell receptor beta chains share one sample of origin, sequenced in a study of technical replicates of blood from a handful of donors. Only in-frame clones appear in the TCRdb table, and some are missing; sequencing was by immunoSEQ multiplex PCR. Altogether more than 90,000 clones are present, approximately 96% being singletons, with the ten largest covering 0.2% to 0.25%. Sequencing was carried out using T cells isolated from PBMCs. The receptors come from a human donor in good health.

V usage is TRBV29-1 and J usage is TRBJ1-4; TRBD1 aligns across 8 bases. Germline V gene lookup returns CDR1 SQVTM and CDR2 ANQGSEA. The CDR3 contains 14 residues. J was trimmed by 8 bases and V by 7 bases; bases with no gene match: 12. CDR3 nucleotide sequence: TGCAGCGCCCACTCCGGACAGGGCGGGGAAAAACTGTTTTTT. It yields the protein CSAHSGQGGEKLFF.

This rearrangement joins TRBV6-1 to TRBJ2-2; D is perhaps TRBD2 (6 bases). The CDR3 loop spans 15 amino acids. V shed 7 bases and J shed 0 bases, with 12 bases lying between them. Germline CDR1 MNHNS, CDR2 SASEGT. The CDR3 here is CASNPRTTNTGELFF. In DNA, the CDR3 is TGTGCCAGCAACCCCCGGACTACGAACACCGGGGAGCTGTTTTTT.

The chain has TRBV6-5 and TRBJ2-7; TRBD1 is a possible D gene (6 bases). There are 13 residues in the CDR3. Trimming took 7 bases from V and 1 from J, leaving 11 bases between them. Germline assignment: CDR1 MNHEY and CDR2 SVGAGI. DNA for the CDR3: TGTGCCAGCACCCAGGACAGATCCTACGAGCAGTACTTC. Translation: CASTQDRSYEQYF.

This chain's CDR3 is CASSSQGARGYTF. The CDR3 nucleotides are TGTGCCAGCAGTTCACAGGGGGCTCGGGGCTACACCTTC. The chain is built from TRBV6-5 and TRBJ1-2, with TRBD1 matching over 9 bases. The CDR3 has 13 residues. Germline-derived CDR1 and CDR2 are MNHEY and SVGAGI. Unmatched junction bases numbered 5, after V lost 4 bases and J lost 8 bases.

This chain joins TRBV7-9 and TRBJ2-7; TRBD1 agrees at 8 bases. Germline CDR1 reads SEHNR; CDR2 reads FQNEAQ (reference sequence). This CDR3 spans 13 amino acids. Trimming took 7 bases from V and 4 from J; bases not matched to a gene: 6. For the CDR3, the DNA is TGTGCCAGCACCCCGGACAGGGAATACGAGCAGTACTTC. Translated, it gives CASTPDREYEQYF.

V and J are TRBV15 and TRBJ2-2; D unresolved. Trimming left V 1 base short and J 3 bases short, with 9 bases between. This CDR3 contains 15 residues. Germline-derived CDR1 and CDR2 are LNHNV and YYDKDF (reference sequence). The CDR3 nucleotides are TGTGCCACCAGCAGAGGAGGTAGTGACACCGGGGAGCTGTTTTTT. Translating gives CATSRGGSDTGELFF.

This chain joins TRBV6-5 and TRBJ2-2; 9 bases align to TRBD1. CDR3 length equals 14 residues. Looked up from germline, CDR1 is MNHEY and CDR2 is SVGAGI. The V segment lost 2 bases and the J segment 7 bases; nucleotides outside the gene matches: 2. The CDR3 coding sequence is TGTGCCAGCAGTTACGGACAGGGGATCGGGGAGCTGTTTTTT. Its translation: CASSYGQGIGELFF.